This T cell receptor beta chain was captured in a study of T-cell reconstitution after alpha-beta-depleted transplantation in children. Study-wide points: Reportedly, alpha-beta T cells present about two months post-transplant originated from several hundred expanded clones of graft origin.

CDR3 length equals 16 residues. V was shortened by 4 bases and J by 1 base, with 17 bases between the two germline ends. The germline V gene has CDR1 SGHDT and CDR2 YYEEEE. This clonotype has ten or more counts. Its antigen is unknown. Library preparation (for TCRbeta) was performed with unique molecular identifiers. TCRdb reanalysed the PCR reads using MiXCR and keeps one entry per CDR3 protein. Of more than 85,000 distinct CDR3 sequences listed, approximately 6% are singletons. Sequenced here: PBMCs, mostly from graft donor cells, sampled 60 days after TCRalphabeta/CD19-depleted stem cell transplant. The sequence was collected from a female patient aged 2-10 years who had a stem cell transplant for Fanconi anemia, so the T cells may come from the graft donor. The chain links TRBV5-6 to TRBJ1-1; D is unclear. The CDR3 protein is CASSALTVTANTEAFF. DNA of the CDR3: TGTGCCAGCAGCGCCCTGACTGTTACTGCGAACACTGAAGCTTTCTTT. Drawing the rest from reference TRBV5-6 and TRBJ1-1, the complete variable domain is DAGVTQSPTHLIKTRGQQVTLRCSPKSGHDTVSWYQQALGQGPQFIFQYYEEEERQRGNFPDRFSGHQFPNYSSELNVNALLLGDSALYLCASSALTVTANTEAFFGQGTRLTVV.